This record concerns one T cell receptor beta chain sequence. Its antigen has not been determined. Per-base qualities were not stored, and no clone one base away is much larger. This entry is derived from a study of response to subunit inactivated influenza vaccine listed by TCRdb under 2018. Broadly, across the study: Deep quantitative T cell receptor repertoire profiling was used in the study to track responses to a trivalent subunit inactivated influenza vaccine.

Reading from cysteine to phenylalanine, the CDR3 counts 13 amino acids. The kept DNA is CDR3 alone, 39 bases in frame from the first base. V is pared back by 6 bases and J by 4 bases, with 13 bases lying between the germline termini. CDR1 and CDR2 (MNHEY, SMNVEV) derive from the germline V gene (reference sequence). Receptor libraries were prepared by RT-PCR. The instrument given in TCRdb is Illumina HiSeq 2500. TCRdb applied fastp at Q25 and MiXCR to the public reads, then kept only in-frame beta chains. All rows with the same CDR3 protein become a single entry with the most common DNA and genes. For this sample there are over 800,000 distinct CDR3 sequences; less than 25% appear just once. 10% to 13% of the sample comes from the top ten. Study-wide conclusions, independent of this receptor: The authors proposed that each seasonal influenza vaccination may bring in only a limited number of new T cells.

The sequences come from PBMCs from blood, collected less than 6 days after vaccination. The source of this sequence is a man in his fifties who received an inactivated influenza vaccine. Donor details come from another sample of the same person, matched by shared clones. The chain uses TRBV27 and TRBJ2-7; the D gene is perhaps TRBD1, from 6 matching bases. At the DNA level, the sequence is TGTGCCAGCAGCCCTAATACAGGGTACGAGCAGTACTTC. The encoded protein is CASSPNTGYEQYF.